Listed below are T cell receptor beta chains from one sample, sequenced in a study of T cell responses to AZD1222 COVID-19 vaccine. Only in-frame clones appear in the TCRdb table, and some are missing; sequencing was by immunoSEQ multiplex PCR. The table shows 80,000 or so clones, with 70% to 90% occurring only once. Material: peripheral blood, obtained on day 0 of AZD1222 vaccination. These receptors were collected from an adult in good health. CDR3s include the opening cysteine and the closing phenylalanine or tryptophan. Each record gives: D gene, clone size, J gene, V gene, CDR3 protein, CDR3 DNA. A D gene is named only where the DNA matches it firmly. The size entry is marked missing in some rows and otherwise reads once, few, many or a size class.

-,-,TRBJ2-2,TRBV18,CASSPRSDRGELFF,TGTGCCAGCTCACCACGGTCGGACCGCGGGGAGCTGTTTTTT
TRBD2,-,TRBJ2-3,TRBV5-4,CASSFGTSSSTDTQYF,TGTGCCAGCAGCTTCGGGACTAGCAGCAGCACAGATACGCAGTATTTT
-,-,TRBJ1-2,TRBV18,CASSPVSGTDYGYTF,TGTGCCAGCTCACCGGTCTCCGGGACGGACTATGGCTACACCTTC
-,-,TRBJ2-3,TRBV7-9,CASSSLDTQYF,TGTGCCAGCAGCTCCCTAGATACGCAGTATTTT
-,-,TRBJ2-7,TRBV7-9,CASSSTSTEQYF,TGTGCCAGCAGTTCAACTAGCACTGAGCAGTACTTC
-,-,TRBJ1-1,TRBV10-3,CASDDRGGDTEAFF,TGTGCCTCGGATGACCGGGGTGGTGACACTGAAGCTTTCTTT
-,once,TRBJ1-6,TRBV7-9,CASAYPGIENSPLHF,TGTGCCAGCGCATACCCGGGCATAGAAAATTCACCCCTCCACTTT
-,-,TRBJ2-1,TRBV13,CASSLGTGEQFF,TGTGCCAGCAGCTTAGGGACAGGCGAGCAGTTCTTC
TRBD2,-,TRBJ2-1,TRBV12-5,CASGRAGGGLNEQFF,TGTGCTAGTGGGAGGGCGGGAGGTGGTTTAAATGAGCAGTTCTTC
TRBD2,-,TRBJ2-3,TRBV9,CASSVALGEGTQYF,TGTGCCAGCAGCGTAGCTTTAGGGGAGGGTACGCAGTATTTT
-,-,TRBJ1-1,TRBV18,CASSAGPPRNTEAFF,TGTGCCAGCTCAGCGGGACCCCCGCGGAACACTGAAGCTTTCTTT
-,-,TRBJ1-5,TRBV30,CAWSSGTFFQPQHF,TGTGCCTGGAGTTCCGGGACGTTTTTTCAGCCCCAGCATTTT
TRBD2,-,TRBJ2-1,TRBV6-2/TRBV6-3,CASSYSAGDPNEQFF,TGTGCCAGCAGTTACTCCGCGGGAGACCCAAATGAGCAGTTCTTC
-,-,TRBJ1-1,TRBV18,CASSPGTSQGTEAFF,TGTGCCAGCTCACCTGGGACATCCCAGGGGACTGAAGCTTTCTTT
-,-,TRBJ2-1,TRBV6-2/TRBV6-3,CASSGTEWFNEQFF,TGTGCCAGCAGCGGGACGGAATGGTTCAATGAGCAGTTCTTC
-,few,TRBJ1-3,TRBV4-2,CASSQGATGNTIYF,TGTGCCAGCAGCCAGGGGGCAACTGGAAACACCATATATTTT
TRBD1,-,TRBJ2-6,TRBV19,CASSGPGQGASGANVLTF,TGTGCCAGTAGTGGACCGGGACAGGGGGCGTCAGGGGCCAACGTCCTGACTTTC
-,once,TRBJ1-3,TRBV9,CASSVVGLNTIYF,TGTGCCAGCAGCGTAGTCGGGTTGAACACCATATATTTT
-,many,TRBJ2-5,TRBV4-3,CASSQARGGVETQYF,TGCGCCAGCAGCCAAGCCAGGGGTGGGGTAGAGACCCAGTACTTC
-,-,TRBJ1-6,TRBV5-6,CASSLGPGDNSPLHF,TGTGCCAGCAGCTTGGGGCCGGGAGATAATTCACCCCTCCACTTT
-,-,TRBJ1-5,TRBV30,CAWRGASSNQPQHF,TGTGCCTGGAGGGGGGCCTCTTCTAATCAGCCCCAGCATTTT
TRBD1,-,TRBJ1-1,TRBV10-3,CAIRGDRGLSRPEAFF,TGTGCCATCAGAGGGGACAGGGGGCTGAGTAGGCCTGAAGCTTTCTTT
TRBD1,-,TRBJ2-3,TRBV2,CASSDQGAGSPDTQYF,TGTGCCAGCAGTGACCAGGGGGCTGGTAGCCCAGATACGCAGTATTTT
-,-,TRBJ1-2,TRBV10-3,CAIREWGGSYGYTF,TGTGCCATCAGGGAGTGGGGGGGGTCCTATGGCTACACCTTC
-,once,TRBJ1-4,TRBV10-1,CASSVEREQGLGRKKLFF,TGCGCCAGCAGTGTAGAAAGGGAACAGGGATTAGGGAGAAAAAAACTGTTTTTT
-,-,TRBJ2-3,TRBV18,CASSPLGVAIDTQYF,TGTGCCAGCTCACCATTGGGGGTCGCGATAGATACGCAGTATTTT
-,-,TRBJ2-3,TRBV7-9,CASSLGGTDTQYF,TGTGCCAGCAGCTTGGGGGGCACAGATACGCAGTATTTT
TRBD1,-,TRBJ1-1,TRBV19,CASSRGFGTGWDTEAFF,TGTGCCAGTAGTCGGGGGTTTGGGACAGGGTGGGACACTGAAGCTTTCTTT
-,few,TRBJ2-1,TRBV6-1,CASSEMYGVPNEQFF,TGTGCCAGCAGTGAAATGTACGGGGTTCCCAATGAGCAGTTCTTC
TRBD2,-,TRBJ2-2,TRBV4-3,CASSQSGLAGSGELFF,TGCGCCAGCAGCCAGAGCGGACTAGCGGGATCCGGGGAGCTGTTTTTT
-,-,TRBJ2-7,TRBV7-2,CASSFSTGPLGGEQYF,TGTGCCAGCAGCTTCTCGACAGGCCCCCTAGGGGGCGAGCAGTACTTC
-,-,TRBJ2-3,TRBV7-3,CASSLTGGTDTQYF,TGTGCCAGCAGCTTAACGGGGGGCACAGATACGCAGTATTTT
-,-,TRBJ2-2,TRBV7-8,CASSKRVSELLNTGELFF,TGTGCCAGCAGCAAAAGAGTCTCGGAACTACTGAACACCGGGGAGCTGTTTTTT
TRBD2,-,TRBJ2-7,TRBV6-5,CASTKGTGGSYEQYF,TGTGCCAGCACCAAAGGGACGGGGGGTTCCTACGAGCAGTACTTC
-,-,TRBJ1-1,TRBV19,CASRTPDGTLNTEAFF,TGTGCCAGCCGAACCCCCGACGGGACGTTGAACACTGAAGCTTTCTTT
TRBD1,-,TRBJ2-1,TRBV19,CASKPQGGEGVF,TGTGCCAGTAAACCACAGGGGGGAGAGGGCGTCTTC
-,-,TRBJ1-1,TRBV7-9,CASSLVLGGPEAFF,TGTGCCAGCAGCTTAGTCTTGGGGGGCCCTGAAGCTTTCTTT
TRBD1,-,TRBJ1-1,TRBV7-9,CASSFRTGPQVEAFF,TGTGCCAGCAGCTTTCGGACAGGGCCTCAGGTTGAAGCTTTCTTT